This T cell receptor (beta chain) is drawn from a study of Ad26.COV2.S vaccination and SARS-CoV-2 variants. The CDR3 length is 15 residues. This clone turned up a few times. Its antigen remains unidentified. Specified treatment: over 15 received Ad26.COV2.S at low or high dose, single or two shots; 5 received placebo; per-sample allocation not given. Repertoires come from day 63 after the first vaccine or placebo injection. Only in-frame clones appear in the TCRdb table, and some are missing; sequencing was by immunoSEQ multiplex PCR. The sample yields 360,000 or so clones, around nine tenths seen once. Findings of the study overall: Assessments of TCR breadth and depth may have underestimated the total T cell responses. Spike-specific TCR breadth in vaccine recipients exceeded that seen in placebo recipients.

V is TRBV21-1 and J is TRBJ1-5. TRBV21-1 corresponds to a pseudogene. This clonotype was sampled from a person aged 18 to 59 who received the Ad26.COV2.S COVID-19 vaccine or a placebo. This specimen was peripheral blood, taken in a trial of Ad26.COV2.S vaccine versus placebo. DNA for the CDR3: TGTGCCAGCAGCAAAGGAGGGGATAGCAATCAGCCCCAGCATTTT. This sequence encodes CASSKGGDSNQPQHF.